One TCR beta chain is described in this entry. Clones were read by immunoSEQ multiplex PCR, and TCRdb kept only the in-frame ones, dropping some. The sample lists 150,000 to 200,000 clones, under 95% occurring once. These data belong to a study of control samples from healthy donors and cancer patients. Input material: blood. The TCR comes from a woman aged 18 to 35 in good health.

The CDR3 loop reads CASMRGNTGNTIYF. The CDR3 DNA reads as TGTGCCAGCATGCGAGGGAATACTGGAAACACCATATATTTT. This rearrangement joins TRBV6-5 to TRBJ1-3; D not resolved. CDR3 length: 14 residues. Trimming cost V 7 bases and J 2 bases, with 12 bases left between them. Germline V gene data show CDR1 as MNHEY and CDR2 as SVGAGI.